The clone carrying this TCR beta chain occurred many times. Its specificity is not known. The data originate from a study of T cell repertoires in cytomegalovirus infection. The V gene lost 2 bases and the J gene lost 5 bases, with 10 bases spanning the gap. Germline-derived CDR1 and CDR2 are SGHTA and FQGTGA. The CDR3 loop spans 14 amino acids. A single record per CDR3 protein comes from TCRdb applying MiXCR to the reads. The sample has approximately 340,000 distinct CDR3 sequences, 25% to 35% seen once. This clonotype originated in a human donor in good health (CMV status not recorded). Some clones in this sample may be carry-over from other donors' samples. This chain joins TRBV7-3 and TRBJ2-1; D call uncertain. The sequencing used cultured PBMCs, collected from culture after CMV antigen stimulation. This CDR3 is CASSLGLVNNEQFF. CDR3 coding DNA: TGTGCCAGCAGCTTAGGGCTCGTCAACAATGAGCAGTTCTTC.